Listed below are T cell receptor beta chains from one sample, sequenced in a study of cytomegalovirus exposure and HLA in healthy donors. Measured with immunoSEQ multiplex PCR; TCRdb has only the in-frame clones, and not every one. Of 100,000 to 150,000 clones listed, approximately 71% were seen once; the top ten hold under 3.5%. Sequences were obtained from PBMCs. These receptors were obtained from a woman aged 50 to 60 in good health and CMV-seronegative. Both conserved end residues are part of each CDR3. Fields, in order: CDR3 DNA, CDR3 protein, J gene, clone size, D gene, V gene. D genes are given only for firm matches. Not every row has a clone size; where given, it reads once, few, many or a size class.

CDR3nt: TGTGCCAGCAGCGTGACAGGGGGGTATAACTATGGCTACACCTTC
CDR3aa: CASSVTGGYNYGYTF
j_gene: TRBJ1-2
abundance: -
d_gene: TRBD1
v_gene: TRBV28

CDR3nt: TGCGCCAGCAGCTTGGCCGGCGGCATGAACACTGAAGCTTTCTTT
CDR3aa: CASSLAGGMNTEAFF
j_gene: TRBJ1-1
abundance: -
d_gene: -
v_gene: TRBV5-1

CDR3nt: TGTGCCAGTAGTTCGGCGGGACGCCGAGGGACCAATGAGCAGTTCTTC
CDR3aa: CASSSAGRRGTNEQFF
j_gene: TRBJ2-1
abundance: -
d_gene: -
v_gene: TRBV19

CDR3nt: TGTGCCAGCAGCACCCACACTAGCGCCCAAGAGACCCAGTACTTC
CDR3aa: CASSTHTSAQETQYF
j_gene: TRBJ2-5
abundance: -
d_gene: TRBD2
v_gene: TRBV11-2

CDR3nt: TGTGCCAGCGGTAGCGGAGATTCGCAAGAGACCCAGTACTTC
CDR3aa: CASGSGDSQETQYF
j_gene: TRBJ2-5
abundance: -
d_gene: -
v_gene: TRBV14

CDR3nt: TGTGCCAGCAGACGACAGGGCCCCCAAGAGACCCAGTACTTC
CDR3aa: CASRRQGPQETQYF
j_gene: TRBJ2-5
abundance: -
d_gene: TRBD1
v_gene: TRBV6-5

CDR3nt: TGTGCCAGCAGCCCTAGACAGGGTGGCGAGCAGTACTTC
CDR3aa: CASSPRQGGEQYF
j_gene: TRBJ2-7
abundance: once
d_gene: TRBD1
v_gene: TRBV14

CDR3nt: TGTGCCAGCAGTTCCATCAATCAGCCCCAGCATTTT
CDR3aa: CASSSINQPQHF
j_gene: TRBJ1-5
abundance: -
d_gene: -
v_gene: TRBV6-5

CDR3nt: TGTGCCAGCAGTCCCGACTCCCGGGGAGAGCAGTTCTTC
CDR3aa: CASSPDSRGEQFF
j_gene: TRBJ2-1
abundance: -
d_gene: -
v_gene: TRBV27

CDR3nt: TGTGCCAGCAGAAGCCCAGGGTACTACGAGCAGTACTTC
CDR3aa: CASRSPGYYEQYF
j_gene: TRBJ2-7
abundance: few
d_gene: -
v_gene: TRBV28

CDR3nt: TGTGCCTGGGAGGGGGCAACTAATGAAAAACTGTTTTTT
CDR3aa: CAWEGATNEKLFF
j_gene: TRBJ1-4
abundance: -
d_gene: -
v_gene: TRBV30

CDR3nt: TGTGCCAGCAGCGACTGGGACATCAACCAAGAGACCCAGTACTTC
CDR3aa: CASSDWDINQETQYF
j_gene: TRBJ2-5
abundance: few
d_gene: -
v_gene: TRBV7-2

CDR3nt: TGTGCCAGCAGTTACTGGGGCCAGCCCCAGCATTTT
CDR3aa: CASSYWGQPQHF
j_gene: TRBJ1-5
abundance: -
d_gene: -
v_gene: TRBV28

CDR3nt: TGTGCAAGTCGCCAATGCCGGGACAGGGGGGAGTCCAATGAAAAACTGTTTTTT
CDR3aa: CASRQCRDRGESNEKLFF
j_gene: TRBJ1-4
abundance: few
d_gene: -
v_gene: TRBV12-2

CDR3nt: TGTGCCAGTAGTCGGGGGACAGAATGGAACGAGCAGTACTTC
CDR3aa: CASSRGTEWNEQYF
j_gene: TRBJ2-7
abundance: few
d_gene: -
v_gene: TRBV19

CDR3nt: TGTGCCAGCAGCTCAATCCCCAGCTCCTACGAGCAGTACTTC
CDR3aa: CASSSIPSSYEQYF
j_gene: TRBJ2-7
abundance: -
d_gene: -
v_gene: TRBV7-2